The 9 T cell receptor beta chains below all came from one sample that was sequenced in a study of monozygotic twins with inflammatory bowel disease. Each CDR3 protein gets one entry in TCRdb, which reprocessed the 5' RACE reads and gives no DNA. This sample's table reports 120,000 to 150,000 distinct CDR3 sequences. The sequencing sample was made of blood. All receptors come from a human donor with ulcerative colitis or Crohn's disease, or a healthy co-twin of an affected twin (not recorded which).

This rearrangement joins TRBV7-2 to TRBJ2-7; with no DNA, the TCRdb D assignment of TRBD1 cannot be verified. This CDR3 is built from 15 residues. CDR1 and CDR2 (germline): SGHTA, FQGNSA. CDR3 sequence reads: CASSAQPGTGNEQYF.

The CDR3 is CASSQASSARVYGYTF. The V gene is TRBV4-2, the J gene TRBJ1-2; TCRdb outputs TRBD1, but without DNA this stays unchecked. Germline V gene sequence: CDR1 LGHNA, CDR2 YNFKEQ. The CDR3 sequence is 16 residues long.

The genes are TRBV6-6 and TRBJ2-5. The CDR3 is made up of 13 amino acids. CDR1 is MNHNY, CDR2 SVGAGI, per germline (reference sequence). CDR3 protein: CASSYIAQETQYF.

This chain joins TRBV18 and TRBJ2-7; TCRdb reports TRBD1, a call that lacks DNA to check it against. The CDR3 is 13 amino acids. Germline V lookup: CDR1 KGHSH, CDR2 LQKENI. CDR3: CASSPDGGDEQYF. The entire variable domain, with the rest obtained from reference TRBV18 and TRBJ2-7, is as follows: NAGVMQNPRHLVRRRGQEARLRCSPMKGHSHVYWYRQLPEEGLKFMVYLQKENIIDESGMPKERFSAEFPKEGPSILRIQQVVRGDSAAYFCASSPDGGDEQYFGPGTRLTVT.

The chain recombines TRBV5-1 with TRBJ2-1; TCRdb's D gene call, TRBD1, goes unchecked for lack of DNA. Germline loops: CDR1 SGHRS, CDR2 YFSETQ. This CDR3 contains 15 residues. The CDR3 reads CASSWQGGGYNEQFF.

The chain joins TRBV5-6 to TRBJ1-2; there is no DNA to check the TCRdb D call of TRBD1. The CDR3 is 18 residues long. Germline CDR1 reads SGHDT; CDR2 reads YYEEEE. Here the CDR3 reads CASSVSGSRTGQTYGYTF. Using reference TRBV5-6 and TRBJ1-2 for the parts outside the CDR3, the full variable domain is DAGVTQSPTHLIKTRGQQVTLRCSPKSGHDTVSWYQQALGQGPQFIFQYYEEEERQRGNFPDRFSGHQFPNYSSELNVNALLLGDSALYLCASSVSGSRTGQTYGYTFGSGTRLTVV.

The V call is TRBV6-1, the J call TRBJ1-2; checking the TCRdb D call of TRBD1 is not possible without DNA. CDR1 MNHNS and CDR2 SASEGT come from the germline V gene. The CDR3 is 15 amino acids. Here the CDR3 reads CASSKPGQASYGYTF.

The chain carries TRBV4-1 and TRBJ2-7; TCRdb returns TRBD1, unconfirmable since there is no DNA. This CDR3 has 16 amino acids. The V gene's germline CDR1 is MGHRA and CDR2 YSYEKL. This chain's CDR3 is CASSHRPGQLSYEQYF.

The chain employs TRBV20-1 and TRBJ2-7. This CDR3 contains 11 residues. CDR1 and CDR2 from the germline V gene are DFQATT and SNEGSKA (reference sequence). CDR3 loop: CSANDQYEQYF.